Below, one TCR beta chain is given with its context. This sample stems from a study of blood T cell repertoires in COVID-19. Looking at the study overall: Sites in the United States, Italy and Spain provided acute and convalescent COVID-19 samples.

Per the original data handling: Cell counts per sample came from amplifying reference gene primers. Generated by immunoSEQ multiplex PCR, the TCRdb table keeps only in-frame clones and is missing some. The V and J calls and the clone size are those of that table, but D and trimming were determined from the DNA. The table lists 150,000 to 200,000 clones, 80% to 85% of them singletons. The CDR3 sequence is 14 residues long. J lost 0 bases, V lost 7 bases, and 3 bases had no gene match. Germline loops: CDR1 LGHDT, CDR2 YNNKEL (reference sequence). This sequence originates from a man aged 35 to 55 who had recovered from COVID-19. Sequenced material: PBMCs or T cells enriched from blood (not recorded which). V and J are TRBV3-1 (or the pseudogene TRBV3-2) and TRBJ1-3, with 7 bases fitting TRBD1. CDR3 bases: TGTGCCAGCAATCCAGGGGGCTCTGGAAACACCATATATTTT. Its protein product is CASNPGGSGNTIYF.